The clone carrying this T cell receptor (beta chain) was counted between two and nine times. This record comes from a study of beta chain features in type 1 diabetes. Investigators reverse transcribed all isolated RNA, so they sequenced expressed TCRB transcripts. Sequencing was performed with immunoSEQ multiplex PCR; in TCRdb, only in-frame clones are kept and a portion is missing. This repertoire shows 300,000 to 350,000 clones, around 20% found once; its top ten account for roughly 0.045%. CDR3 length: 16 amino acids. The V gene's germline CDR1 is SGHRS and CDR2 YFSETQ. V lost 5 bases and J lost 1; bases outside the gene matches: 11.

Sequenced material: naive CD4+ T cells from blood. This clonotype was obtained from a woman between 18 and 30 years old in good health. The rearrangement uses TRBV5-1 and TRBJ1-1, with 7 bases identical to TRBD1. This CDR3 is CASRAPTRTGNTEAFF. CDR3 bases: TGCGCCAGCAGAGCCCCTACCAGGACAGGGAACACTGAAGCTTTCTTT.